Below, 18 T cell receptor beta chains from the same sample are listed, as sequenced in a study of T cells in Graves' hyperthyroidism and ophthalmopathy. Amplification of TCR beta CDR3 regions was performed using RNA transcripts as template. Initially, a first-round RT-PCR of the TCR CDR3 employed the HTBI primer set. Each CDR3 protein gets one entry after TCRdb re-called the multiplex PCR reads with MiXCR. The repertoire holds about 840,000 distinct CDR3 sequences, with about two fifths as singletons. Sequenced input: blood. Every receptor here comes from a man aged 18 to 30 with Graves' hyperthyroidism.

CDR3: CASSQDPGRNTEAFF. The CDR3 DNA sequence: TGCGCCAGCAGCCAAGACCCAGGGCGGAACACTGAAGCTTTCTTT. This chain links TRBV4-1 with TRBJ1-1; D is perhaps TRBD1 (5 bases). The CDR3 has 15 residues. Trimming shortened V by 0 bases and J by 1 base, and 9 bases separated the two germline ends. The germline V gene encodes CDR1 MGHRA and CDR2 YSYEKL.

This clonotype turned up a few times. The chain employs TRBV6-1 and TRBJ1-1; D unclear. Trimming cost V 8 bases and J 5 bases, with 18 bases left between them. The CDR3 totals 14 residues. Germline values: CDR1 MNHNS, CDR2 SASEGT. As DNA, the CDR3 is TGTGCCAGCGTAGAAACGGCCCAGTGGACTGAAGCTTTCTTT. It specifies CASVETAQWTEAFF.

This clonotype was detected once. The rearrangement links TRBV2 to TRBJ2-7; no clear D. Germline-derived CDR1 and CDR2 are SNHLY and FYNNEI. Trimming shortened V by 3 bases and J by 0 bases, and 9 bases separated the two germline ends. The CDR3 extends over 14 amino acids. CDR3 in amino acids: CASSDRMSSYEQYF. The CDR3 region has the DNA TGTGCCAGCAGTGACAGGATGAGCTCCTACGAGCAGTACTTC. Full variable domain (remainder filled in from reference TRBV2 and TRBJ2-7): EPEVTQTPSHQVTQMGQEVILRCVPISNHLYFYWYRQILGQKVEFLVSFYNNEISEKSEIFDDQFSVERPDGSNFTLKIRSTKLEDSAMYFCASSDRMSSYEQYFGPGTRLTVT.

The V call is TRBV25-1, the J call TRBJ2-5; D is tentatively TRBD1 or TRBD2 (5 bases each). This CDR3 is 15 amino acids long. Germline-derived CDR1 and CDR2 are MGHDK and SYGVNS. Trimming pared 7 bases from V and 5 bases from J, leaving 20 bases between. The CDR3 DNA reads as TGTGCCAGCACCCTCTATCAGGGCGAGGGGGAGACCCAGTACTTC. It encodes CASTLYQGEGETQYF.

This clonotype was found many times. This chain connects TRBV7-9 to TRBJ2-7; D is undetermined. V lost 1 base and J 1 base, leaving 5 bases between the germline ends. The CDR3 spans 13 residues. Germline lookup yields CDR1 SEHNR and CDR2 FQNEAQ (reference sequence). The CDR3 protein is CASSLGVSYEQYF. The DNA for the CDR3 is TGTGCCAGCAGCTTAGGCGTGTCCTACGAGCAGTACTTC.

This sequence joins TRBV29-1 and TRBJ2-7; TRBD2 agrees at 8 bases. V shed 8 bases, J shed 6 bases, and the junction held 9 bases outside the gene matches. The CDR3 length is 12 residues. Germline CDR1 reads SQVTM; CDR2 reads ANQGSEA. The CDR3, as DNA: TGCAGCTTGGACCGGAGCGGGAGCGAGCAGTACTTC. Translation gives CSLDRSGSEQYF.

This clonotype occurred a few times. The rearrangement uses TRBV5-6 and TRBJ2-5; 7 bases are shared with TRBD2. Germline loops: CDR1 SGHDT, CDR2 YYEEEE. Trimming removed 0 bases from V and 7 bases from J; junction bases left unmatched: 6. CDR3 size: 14 residues. The DNA of the CDR3 is TGTGCCAGCAGCTTGGGGGCGGGGGTCCGGACCCAGTACTTC. Translation gives CASSLGAGVRTQYF.

The chain carries TRBV19 and TRBJ2-7, with D tentatively TRBD2 (5 bases). V was pared by 3 bases and J by 2 bases, with 11 bases between. In germline, CDR1 is LNHDA, CDR2 SQIVND (reference sequence). There are 14 residues in the CDR3. CDR3 loop: CASSMLAWTYEQYF. CDR3 coding DNA: TGTGCCAGTAGTATGCTAGCCTGGACCTACGAGCAGTACTTC.

The V gene is TRBV2, the J gene TRBJ1-5; D unresolved. V was trimmed by 5 bases and J by 6 bases, leaving 11 bases between them. The CDR3 consists of 13 residues. The germline V gene has CDR1 SNHLY and CDR2 FYNNEI. This CDR3 reads CASSPFMGQPQHF. The CDR3 DNA reads TGTGCCAGCAGTCCCTTCATGGGTCAGCCCCAGCATTTT.

This clonotype was detected many times. This chain connects TRBV7-8 to TRBJ2-5; possible D gene TRBD1, 6 bases. The V gene lost 5 bases and the J gene lost 2 bases, with 12 bases spanning the gap. The CDR3 contains 14 residues. The V gene's germline CDR1 is SGHVS and CDR2 FQNEAQ. CDR3 loop: CASSPRQVQETQYF. In DNA form, the CDR3 reads TGTGCCAGCAGCCCACGACAGGTTCAAGAGACCCAGTACTTC.

The chain has TRBV6-6 and TRBJ2-7, with 10 bases matching TRBD2. The CDR3 length is 14 residues. Germline CDR1 reads MNHNY; CDR2 reads SVGAGI (reference sequence). V dropped 6 bases and J dropped 3; count of bases not matched to a gene: 5. The CDR3 protein is CASRMSGGDYEQYF. CDR3 in DNA: TGTGCCAGCAGAATGAGCGGGGGGGACTACGAGCAGTACTTC.

This clonotype was found a few times. At one end, the junction sequence differs from germline, possibly due to a read error. The J gene is TRBJ2-2, the V gene TRBV4-1; D unresolved. CDR3 length equals 15 residues. Germline-derived CDR1 and CDR2 are MGHRA and YSYEKL. CDR3 in DNA: TGTGCCAGCAGCCATCCCTCCACGAACACCGGGGAGCTGTTTTTT. This gives the protein CASSHPSTNTGELFF.

Only one count was recorded for this clonotype. The chain combines TRBV2 with TRBJ1-5, with D maybe TRBD1 (6 bases). Germline CDR1 reads SNHLY; CDR2 reads FYNNEI. The CDR3 runs 16 residues. Trimming took off 6 bases at V and 0 bases at J, with 15 bases between the two ends. This CDR3 reads CASSQGQLHSNQPQHF. The CDR3 coding sequence is TGTGCCAGCAGCCAAGGACAGTTACATAGCAATCAGCCCCAGCATTTT.

This clonotype was recorded many times. The chain recombines TRBV7-9 with TRBJ1-2, with no clear D. Trimming took 0 bases from V and 4 from J, leaving 12 bases between them. CDR1 SEHNR and CDR2 FQNEAQ come from the germline V gene (reference sequence). This CDR3 region has 15 residues. The CDR3 reads CASSLAARTPYGYTF. The CDR3 coding sequence is TGTGCCAGCAGCTTAGCCGCCAGGACTCCCTATGGCTACACCTTC. Drawing the rest from reference TRBV7-9 and TRBJ1-2, the complete variable domain is DTGVSQNPRHKITKRGQNVTFRCDPISEHNRLYWYRQTLGQGPEFLTYFQNEAQLEKSRLLSDRFSAERPKGSFSTLEIQRTEQGDSAMYLCASSLAARTPYGYTFGSGTRLTVV.

For this clonotype: One end of the junction varies from germline; a read error may be responsible. The V gene is TRBV10-3, the J gene TRBJ2-7; D is unresolved. Germline lookup yields CDR1 ENHRY and CDR2 SYGVKD. This CDR3 contains 16 residues. CDR3 loop: CASSEAVGTSGVGQYF. CDR3 in DNA: TGTGCCAGCAGTGAAGCTGTGGGTACCTCCGGAGTAGGGCAGTACTTC.

The V call is TRBV15, the J call TRBJ1-1, with D unresolved. This CDR3 is 14 amino acids long. The germline V gene has CDR1 LNHNV and CDR2 YYDKDF (reference sequence). Trimming removed 5 bases from V and 1 base from J, with 11 bases in between. CDR3 amino acids: CATSGWAGNTEAFF. CDR3 DNA: TGTGCCACCAGCGGATGGGCGGGGAACACTGAAGCTTTCTTT.

This clonotype has just a few counts. The V gene is TRBV7-9, the J gene TRBJ1-4, with TRBD1 matching over 8 bases. Per the germline V gene, CDR1 is SEHNR and CDR2 is FQNEAQ (reference sequence). The CDR3 is 16 residues long. Trimming cost V 2 bases and J 7 bases; bases outside gene matches: 9. CDR3 residues: CASSLQARTGPEKLFF. DNA of the CDR3: TGTGCCAGCAGCTTACAAGCGAGGACAGGGCCTGAAAAACTGTTTTTT.

This rearrangement joins TRBV29-1 to TRBJ2-7, with D possibly being TRBD2 (6 bases). The CDR3 covers 11 residues. Trimming cost V 5 bases and J 9 bases, with 14 bases left between them. Germline assignment: CDR1 SQVTM and CDR2 ANQGSEA. CDR3 DNA sequence: TGCAGCGTTCAACGGGACTTGGGGCAGTACTTC. Encoded protein: CSVQRDLGQYF.